This TCR beta chain emerged from a study of shared clonotypes between healthy human individuals. Measured with immunoSEQ multiplex PCR; TCRdb has only the in-frame clones, and not every one. The profile shows about 2.4 million clones, over 85% of them singletons. This clone showed up just once. A CD45RA+ naive subset and a CD45RA-negative memory subset were split from CD4+ cells. Trimming stripped 7 bases from V and 2 bases from J, with 18 bases between. Per germline, CDR1 MDHEN and CDR2 SYDVKM. There are 15 residues in the CDR3. Sequencing was carried out using naive CD4+ T cells from PBMCs. Regarding subset: CD45RA+ positively selected. The TCR comes from a man between 18 and 29 years old in good health. Some clones in this sample may be carry-over from other donors' samples. The rearrangement joins TRBV28 to TRBJ2-7; TRBD1 or TRBD2 may be the D gene (5 bases each). As DNA, the CDR3 is TGTGCCAGCAAAAAACGAACCCCGGGGCCCTACGAGCAGTACTTC. It codes for CASKKRTPGPYEQYF.